This T cell receptor (beta chain) is from a study of identical twins. TCRdb called the 5' RACE reads again in MiXCR, with one record for every CDR3 protein. The sample has about 240,000 distinct CDR3 sequences; about 13% are singletons. V was cut by 0 bases and J by 4 bases, with 6 bases left in between. The CDR3 runs to 12 residues. Germline CDR1 and CDR2: SQVTM and ANQGSEA. These same data were also listed under a study on yellow fever vaccine responses in identical twins.

V usage is TRBV29-1 and J usage is TRBJ1-2, with D uncertain. Specimen: memory (CD45RO+) T cells sorted from blood. This sequence originates from a woman between 18 and 30 years old in good health. CDR3 sequence reads: CSVEDRLYGYTF. In DNA form, the CDR3 reads TGCAGCGTTGAAGATCGTCTCTATGGCTACACCTTC.